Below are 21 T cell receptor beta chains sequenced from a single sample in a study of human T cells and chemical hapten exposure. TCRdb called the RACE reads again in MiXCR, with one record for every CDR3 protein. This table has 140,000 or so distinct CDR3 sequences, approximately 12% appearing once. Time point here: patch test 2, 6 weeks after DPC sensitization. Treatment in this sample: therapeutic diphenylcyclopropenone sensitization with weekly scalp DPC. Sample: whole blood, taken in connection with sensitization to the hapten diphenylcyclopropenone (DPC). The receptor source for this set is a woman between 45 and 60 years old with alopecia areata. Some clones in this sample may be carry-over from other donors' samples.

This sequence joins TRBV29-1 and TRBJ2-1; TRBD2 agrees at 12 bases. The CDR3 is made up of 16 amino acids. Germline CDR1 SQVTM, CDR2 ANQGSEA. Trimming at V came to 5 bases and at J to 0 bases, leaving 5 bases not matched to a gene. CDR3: CSVRTSGTSSYNEQFF. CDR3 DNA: TGCAGCGTTAGGACTAGCGGGACAAGCTCCTACAATGAGCAGTTCTTC.

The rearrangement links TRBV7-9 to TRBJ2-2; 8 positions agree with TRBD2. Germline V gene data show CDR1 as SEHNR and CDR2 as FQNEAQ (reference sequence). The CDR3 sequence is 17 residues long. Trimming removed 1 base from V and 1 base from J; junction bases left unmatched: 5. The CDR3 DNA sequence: TGTGCCAGCAGCTTAGGATGGCTAGCGGGGAACACCGGGGAGCTGTTTTTT. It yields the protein CASSLGWLAGNTGELFF.

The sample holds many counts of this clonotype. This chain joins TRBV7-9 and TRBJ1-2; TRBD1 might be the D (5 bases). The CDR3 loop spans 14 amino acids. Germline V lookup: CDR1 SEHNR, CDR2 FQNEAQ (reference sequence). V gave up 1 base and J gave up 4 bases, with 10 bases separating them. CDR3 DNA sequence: TGTGCCAGCAGCTTAGACCCGAGGGGCTATGGCTACACCTTC. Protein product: CASSLDPRGYGYTF.

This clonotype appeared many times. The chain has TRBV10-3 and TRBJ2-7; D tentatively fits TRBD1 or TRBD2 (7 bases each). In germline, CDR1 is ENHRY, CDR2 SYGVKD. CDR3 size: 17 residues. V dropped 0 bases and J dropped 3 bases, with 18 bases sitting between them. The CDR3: CAISESIFRGRGYEQYF. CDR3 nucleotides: TGTGCCATCAGTGAGTCGATCTTCAGGGGGAGGGGCTACGAGCAGTACTTC.

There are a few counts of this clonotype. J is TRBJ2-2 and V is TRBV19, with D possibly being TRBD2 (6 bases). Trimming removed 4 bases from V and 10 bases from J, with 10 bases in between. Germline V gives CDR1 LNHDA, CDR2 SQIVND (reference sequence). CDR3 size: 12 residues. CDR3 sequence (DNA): TGTGCCAGTAGTAGGAGGGTGGAGGAGCTGTTTTTT. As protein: CASSRRVEELFF.

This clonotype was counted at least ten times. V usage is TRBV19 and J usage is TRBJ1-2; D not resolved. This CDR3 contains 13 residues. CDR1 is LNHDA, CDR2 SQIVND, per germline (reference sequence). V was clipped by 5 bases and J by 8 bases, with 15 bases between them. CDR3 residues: CASSPRPGMGYTF. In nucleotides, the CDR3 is TGTGCCAGTAGTCCAAGACCTGGGATGGGCTACACCTTC.

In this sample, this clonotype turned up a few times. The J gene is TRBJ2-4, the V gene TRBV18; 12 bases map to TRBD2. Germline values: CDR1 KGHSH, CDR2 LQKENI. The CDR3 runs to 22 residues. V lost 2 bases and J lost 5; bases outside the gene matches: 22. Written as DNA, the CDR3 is TGTGCCAGCTCACCAGCTCTGTCCGGGACTAGCGGGCCCCCGCGGGCTCAAAACATTCAGTACTTC. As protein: CASSPALSGTSGPPRAQNIQYF. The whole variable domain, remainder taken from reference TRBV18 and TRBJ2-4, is NAGVMQNPRHLVRRRGQEARLRCSPMKGHSHVYWYRQLPEEGLKFMVYLQKENIIDESGMPKERFSAEFPKEGPSILRIQQVVRGDSAAYFCASSPALSGTSGPPRAQNIQYFGAGTRLSVL.

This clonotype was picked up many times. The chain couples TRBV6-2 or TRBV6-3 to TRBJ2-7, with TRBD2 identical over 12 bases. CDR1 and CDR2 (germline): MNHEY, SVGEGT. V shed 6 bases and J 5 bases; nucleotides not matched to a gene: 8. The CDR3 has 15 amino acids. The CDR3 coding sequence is TGTGCCAGCAGCCATAGGACTAGCGGGAACCACGAGCAGTACTTC. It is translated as CASSHRTSGNHEQYF.

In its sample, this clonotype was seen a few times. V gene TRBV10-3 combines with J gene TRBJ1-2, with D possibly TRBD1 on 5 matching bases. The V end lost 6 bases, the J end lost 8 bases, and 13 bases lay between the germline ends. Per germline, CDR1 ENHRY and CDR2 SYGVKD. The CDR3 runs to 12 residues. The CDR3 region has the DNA TGTGCCATCAGCAGGGACGGTGTAGGCTACACCTTC. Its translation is CAISRDGVGYTF.

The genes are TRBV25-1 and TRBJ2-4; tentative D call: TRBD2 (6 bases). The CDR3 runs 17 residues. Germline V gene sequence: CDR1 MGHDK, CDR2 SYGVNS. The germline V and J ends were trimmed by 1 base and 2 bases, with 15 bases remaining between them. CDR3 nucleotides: TGTGCCAGCAGTGAATCTTGGGGAGGTAGGACCAAAAACATTCAGTACTTC. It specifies CASSESWGGRTKNIQYF. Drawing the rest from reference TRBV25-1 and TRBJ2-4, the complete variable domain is EADIYQTPRYLVIGTGKKITLECSQTMGHDKMYWYQQDPGMELHLIHYSYGVNSTEKGDLSSESTVSRIRTEHFPLTLESARPSHTSQYLCASSESWGGRTKNIQYFGAGTRLSVL.

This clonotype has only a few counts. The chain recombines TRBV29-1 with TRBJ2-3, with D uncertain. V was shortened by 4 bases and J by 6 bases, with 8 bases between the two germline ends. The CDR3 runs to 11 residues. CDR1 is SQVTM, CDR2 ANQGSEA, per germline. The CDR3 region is CSVAGPDTQYF. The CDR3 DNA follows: TGCAGCGTTGCCGGGCCGGATACGCAGTATTTT.

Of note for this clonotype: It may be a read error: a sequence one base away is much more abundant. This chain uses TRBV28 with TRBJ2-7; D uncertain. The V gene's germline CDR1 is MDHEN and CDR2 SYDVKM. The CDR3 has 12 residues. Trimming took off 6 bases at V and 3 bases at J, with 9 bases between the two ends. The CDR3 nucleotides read TGTGCCAGCAGCGTGGGAATCTACGAGCAGTACTTC. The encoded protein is CASSVGIYEQYF. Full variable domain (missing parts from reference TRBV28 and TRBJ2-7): DVKVTQSSRYLVKRTGEKVFLECVQDMDHENMFWYRQDPGLGLRLIYFSYDVKMKEKGDIPEGYSVSREKKERFSLILESASTNQTSMYLCASSVGIYEQYFGPGTRLTVT.

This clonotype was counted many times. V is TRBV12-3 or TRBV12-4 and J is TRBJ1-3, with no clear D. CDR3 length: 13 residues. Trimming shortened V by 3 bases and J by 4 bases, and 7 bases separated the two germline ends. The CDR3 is CASSLAEGNTIYF. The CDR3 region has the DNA TGTGCCAGCAGTTTGGCAGAGGGAAACACCATATATTTT.

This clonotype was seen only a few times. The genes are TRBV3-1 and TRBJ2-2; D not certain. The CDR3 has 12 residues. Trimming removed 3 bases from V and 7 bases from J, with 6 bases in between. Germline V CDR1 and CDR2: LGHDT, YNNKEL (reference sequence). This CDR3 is CASSQLIGELFF. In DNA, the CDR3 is TGTGCCAGCAGCCAGTTGATCGGGGAGCTGTTTTTT.

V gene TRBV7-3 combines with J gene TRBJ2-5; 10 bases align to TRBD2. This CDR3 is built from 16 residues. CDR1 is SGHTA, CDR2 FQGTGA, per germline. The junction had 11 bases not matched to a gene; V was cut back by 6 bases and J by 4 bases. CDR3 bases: TGTGCCAGCAGTCCTATCAGCGGGAGGGTGGTAGAGACCCAGTACTTC. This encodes CASSPISGRVVETQYF.

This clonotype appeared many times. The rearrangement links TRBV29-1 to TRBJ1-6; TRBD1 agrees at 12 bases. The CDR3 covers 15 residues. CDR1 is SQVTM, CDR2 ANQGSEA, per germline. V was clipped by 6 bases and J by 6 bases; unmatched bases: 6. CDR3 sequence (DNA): TGCAGCGTCACCGGGACAGGGGGCCCTAATTCACCCCTCCACTTT. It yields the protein CSVTGTGGPNSPLHF.

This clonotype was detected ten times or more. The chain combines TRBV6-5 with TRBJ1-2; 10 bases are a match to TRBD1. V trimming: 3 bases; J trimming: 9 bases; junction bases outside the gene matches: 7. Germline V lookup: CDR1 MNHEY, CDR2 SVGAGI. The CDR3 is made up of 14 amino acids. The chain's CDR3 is CASSYRQGQGSYTF. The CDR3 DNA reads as TGTGCCAGCAGTTATCGACAGGGACAGGGGAGCTACACCTTC.

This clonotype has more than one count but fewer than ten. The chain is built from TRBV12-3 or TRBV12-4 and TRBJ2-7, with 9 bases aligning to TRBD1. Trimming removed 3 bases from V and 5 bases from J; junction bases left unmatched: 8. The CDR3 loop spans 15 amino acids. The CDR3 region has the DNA TGTGCCAGCAGTTTGGGACAGGGTGTGTCCGACGAGCAGTACTTC. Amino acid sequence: CASSLGQGVSDEQYF.

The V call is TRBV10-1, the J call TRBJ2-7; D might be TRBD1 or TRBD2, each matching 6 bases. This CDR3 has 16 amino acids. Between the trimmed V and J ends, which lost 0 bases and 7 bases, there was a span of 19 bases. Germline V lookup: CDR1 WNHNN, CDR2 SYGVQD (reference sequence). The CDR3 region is CASSESGGAPPGEQYF. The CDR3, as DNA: TGCGCCAGCAGTGAGTCCGGGGGCGCGCCACCGGGTGAGCAGTACTTC.

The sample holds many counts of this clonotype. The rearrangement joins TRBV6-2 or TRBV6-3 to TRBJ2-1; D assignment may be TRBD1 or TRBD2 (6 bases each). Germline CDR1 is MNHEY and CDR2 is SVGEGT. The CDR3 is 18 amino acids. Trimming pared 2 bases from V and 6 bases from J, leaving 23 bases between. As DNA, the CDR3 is TGTGCCAGCAGTTACCCAGGACTGAAAAGGGGGGAATCCAATGAGCAGTTCTTC. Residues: CASSYPGLKRGESNEQFF.

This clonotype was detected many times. In DNA, the CDR3 is TGTGCCAGCAGCTTAGCGCTTCGTCAGAGATATGGCTACACCTTC. It is translated as CASSLALRQRYGYTF. This chain links TRBV7-2 with TRBJ1-2, with D unclear. The ends were cut back, 0 bases at V and 5 bases at J, with 13 bases in the middle. Looked up from germline, CDR1 is SGHTA and CDR2 is FQGNSA. The CDR3 totals 15 residues.